The entry below gives a single T cell receptor (beta chain) sequence along with its context. Its antigen remains unidentified. The data were taken from a study of shared clonotypes between healthy human individuals. The donor population consisted of healthy HIV-negative adults with no recent acute infections or vaccinations. Study observations and caveats: It was the few donors that limited the genetic and exposure-history diversity represented.

The CDR3 length is 17 residues. Unsorted PBMC DNA was run through sequencing on ten immunoSEQ deep assay plates. Here immunoSEQ multiplex PCR was the method, and the copy in TCRdb shows in-frame clones only, minus some. Of about half a million clones listed, around four fifths are singletons. The TCR sequence derives from a woman aged 40 to 49 in good health. Some clones in this sample may be carry-over from other donors' samples. Material: PBMCs. The chain carries TRBV21-1 and TRBJ1-5. TRBV21-1 counts as a pseudogene. DNA for the CDR3: TGTGCCAGCAGCAAAGCGCTGGAGGCATATAGCAATCAGCCCCAGCATTTT. It yields the protein CASSKALEAYSNQPQHF.